These 26 T cell receptor beta chains were all obtained from the same sample, sequenced in a study of CD8 T cells in Susac syndrome. RNA in amounts of roughly 0.45 to 1 ug was reverse transcribed with random hexamers. TCRdb reanalysed the immunoSEQ multiplex PCR reads using MiXCR and keeps one entry per CDR3 protein. This sample has about 210,000 distinct CDR3 sequences, with approximately 94% found just once. Material: CD4+ T cells from PBMCs. The receptors shown here come from a human donor with Susac syndrome.

This clonotype was seen once. The chain employs TRBV30 and TRBJ2-1; no firm D call. V shed 8 bases and J shed 0 bases, with 8 bases lying between them. Germline lookup yields CDR1 GTSNPN and CDR2 SVGIG (reference sequence). This CDR3 is built from 12 residues. Written as DNA, the CDR3 is TGTGCCGGCCAAAGCTCCTACAATGAGCAGTTCTTC. Its translation: CAGQSSYNEQFF. The whole variable domain, remainder taken from reference TRBV30 and TRBJ2-1, is SQTIHQWPATLVQPVGSPLSLECTVEGTSNPNLYWYRQAAGRGLQLLFYSVGIGQISSEVPQNLSASRPQDRQFILSSKKLLLSDSGFYLCAGQSSYNEQFFGPGTRLTVL.

The chain combines TRBV7-9 with TRBJ2-7; 9 bases agree with TRBD1. CDR3 length: 15 residues. Trimming took 1 base from V and 4 from J; bases not matched to a gene: 5. Germline CDR1 reads SEHNR; CDR2 reads FQNEAQ (reference sequence). In DNA form, the CDR3 reads TGTGCCAGCAGCTTAGACAGAGGACAGGGGTACGAGCAGTACTTC. Its translation: CASSLDRGQGYEQYF.

The chain recombines TRBV20-1 with TRBJ1-1, with D perhaps matching TRBD1 (5 bases). There are 14 residues in the CDR3. Per the germline V gene, CDR1 is DFQATT and CDR2 is SNEGSKA (reference sequence). V was shortened by 5 bases and J by 11 bases, with 24 bases between the two germline ends. The CDR3 loop reads CSASLGGRGKEAFF. In nucleotides, the CDR3 is TGCAGTGCTTCCCTGGGAGGGCGGGGGAAAGAGGCTTTCTTT.

CDR3 sequence (DNA): TGTGCCAGCAGCTTTACAGGGGGCGATCCGTATCAGCCCCAGCATTTT. Translating gives CASSFTGGDPYQPQHF. This chain joins TRBV7-9 and TRBJ1-5; the match to TRBD1 covers 9 bases. After removal of 3 bases from V and 5 bases from J, the junction contained 8 bases not matched to a gene. This CDR3 has 16 amino acids. Germline CDR1 and CDR2: SEHNR and FQNEAQ (reference sequence).

This clonotype was detected only once. The V call is TRBV30, the J call TRBJ1-1; no clear D. The CDR3 consists of 13 residues. The ends were cut back, 4 bases at V and 1 base at J, with 10 bases in the middle. Germline V gene data show CDR1 as GTSNPN and CDR2 as SVGIG (reference sequence). This CDR3 is CAWTKGRNTEAFF. CDR3 bases: TGTGCCTGGACCAAGGGTAGGAACACTGAAGCTTTCTTT.

The gene calls are TRBV20-1 and TRBJ2-7; 8 bases match TRBD2. V shed 0 bases and J 3 bases; nucleotides not matched to a gene: 7. CDR3 length: 15 residues. Germline CDR1 is DFQATT and CDR2 is SNEGSKA (reference sequence). CDR3 residues: CSARDHRSGGYEQYF. CDR3 in DNA: TGCAGTGCTAGAGATCACAGGAGCGGGGGCTACGAGCAGTACTTC.

This chain connects TRBV20-1 to TRBJ2-1; the match to TRBD1 covers 12 bases. Unmatched junction bases numbered 4, after V lost 6 bases and J lost 4 bases. Germline V gene sequence: CDR1 DFQATT, CDR2 SNEGSKA (reference sequence). The CDR3 loop spans 14 amino acids. The CDR3 is CSAVGQGAYNEQFF. CDR3 nucleotides: TGCAGTGCAGTGGGACAGGGGGCATACAATGAGCAGTTCTTC.

The chain recombines TRBV5-1 with TRBJ1-1; no clear D. Per the germline V gene, CDR1 is SGHRS and CDR2 is YFSETQ. Trimming left V 7 bases short and J 0 bases short, with 10 bases between. The CDR3 has 13 residues. CDR3 bases: TGCGCCAGCGGGTTCCGTCTGAACACTGAAGCTTTCTTT. This gives the protein CASGFRLNTEAFF.

The DNA for the CDR3 is TGCGCCAGCAGCCACGACAGGGGGAACTACGAGCAGTACTTC. Protein sequence: CASSHDRGNYEQYF. The V and J genes are TRBV4-3 and TRBJ2-7; TRBD1 aligns across 9 bases. Germline V gene sequence: CDR1 LGHNA, CDR2 YSLEER. The CDR3 runs to 14 residues. V shed 3 bases and J 3 bases; nucleotides not matched to a gene: 3.

The chain is built from TRBV3-1 and TRBJ1-4, with a weak D call TRBD1 (6 bases). Between the trimmed V and J ends, which lost 0 bases and 3 bases, there was a span of 8 bases. Germline V gives CDR1 LGHDT, CDR2 YNNKEL (reference sequence). This CDR3 comprises 15 residues. CDR3 sequence (DNA): TGTGCCAGCAGCCAAGAGGCAGGGGCTAATGAAAAACTGTTTTTT. Protein sequence: CASSQEAGANEKLFF.

V gene TRBV7-8 combines with J gene TRBJ2-2, with 8 nucleotides matching TRBD1. V was pared by 1 base and J by 1 base, with 2 bases of the junction left unmatched. The CDR3 runs to 16 residues. The V gene's germline CDR1 is SGHVS and CDR2 FQNEAQ. CDR3 sequence: CASSLGGTGNTGELFF. The CDR3 DNA is TGTGCCAGCAGCTTAGGAGGGACAGGGAACACCGGGGAGCTGTTTTTT.

This clonotype was detected a few times. The chain employs TRBV10-3 and TRBJ2-7; D ambiguous. V lost 2 bases to trimming and J lost 0 bases, with 8 bases between them. The CDR3 contains 14 residues. Germline V CDR1 and CDR2: ENHRY, SYGVKD. The CDR3 DNA is TGTGCCATCAGTGAGGACCGAAGCTCCTACGAGCAGTACTTC. It is translated as CAISEDRSSYEQYF.

This CDR3 is CASSPRGDAAYGYTF. Here the CDR3 DNA reads TGCGCCAGCAGTCCTCGGGGCGATGCTGCCTATGGCTACACCTTC. The chain employs TRBV4-3 and TRBJ1-2; a possible D gene is TRBD1 (5 bases). Germline values: CDR1 LGHNA, CDR2 YSLEER. Deletions cut 6 bases from V and 4 bases from J, with 18 bases between. The CDR3 loop spans 15 amino acids.

The chain uses TRBV12-3 or TRBV12-4 and TRBJ1-3; no clear D. The CDR3 extends over 14 amino acids. V lost 6 bases to trimming and J lost 2 bases, with 11 bases between them. CDR3 in DNA: TGTGCCAGCAGGGGTGTTTTCGCTGGAAACACCATATATTTT. It specifies CASRGVFAGNTIYF.

V and J are TRBV5-1 and TRBJ2-7, with 8 bases lining up with TRBD1. The CDR3 has 14 amino acids. Germline V gives CDR1 SGHRS, CDR2 YFSETQ. V was clipped by 4 bases and J by 2 bases; unmatched bases: 5. CDR3 sequence (DNA): TGCGCCAGCAGCACGACAGGGGTGGCCTACGAGCAGTACTTC. This gives the protein CASSTTGVAYEQYF.

This chain joins TRBV6-6 and TRBJ2-7, with D unresolved. The germline V and J ends were trimmed by 3 bases and 4 bases, with 7 bases remaining between them. This CDR3 comprises 12 residues. Germline lookup yields CDR1 MNHNY and CDR2 SVGAGI (reference sequence). CDR3 sequence reads: CASSYIGYEQYF. The CDR3 nucleotides are TGTGCCAGCAGTTATATCGGGTACGAGCAGTACTTC.

This sequence joins TRBV29-1 and TRBJ2-7, with 7 bases fitting TRBD1. The CDR3 runs to 13 residues. Germline loops: CDR1 SQVTM, CDR2 ANQGSEA. V shed 7 bases and J 2 bases; nucleotides not matched to a gene: 8. CDR3 bases: TGCAGCGCCGCGACAGGGCCCCCCTACGAGCAGTACTTC. This gives the protein CSAATGPPYEQYF.

This chain connects TRBV6-2 or TRBV6-3 to TRBJ2-1, with D unresolved. Germline V CDR1 and CDR2: MNHEY, SVGEGT. V lost 6 bases and J lost 10, with 13 bases in between. The CDR3 runs 12 residues. The CDR3 region is CASRLTAQEQFF. CDR3 sequence (DNA): TGTGCCAGCAGATTGACCGCGCAGGAGCAGTTCTTC.

V usage is TRBV7-2 and J usage is TRBJ1-5; D might be TRBD1 (5 bases). There are 14 residues in the CDR3. CDR1 and CDR2 from the germline V gene are SGHTA and FQGNSA. The V gene lost 3 bases and the J gene lost 3 bases, with 9 bases spanning the gap. CDR3 coding DNA: TGTGCCAGCAGCTTGGGGACCCTCAATCAGCCCCAGCATTTT. The encoded protein is CASSLGTLNQPQHF.

The rearrangement joins TRBV27 to TRBJ2-6, with a weak D call TRBD1 (6 bases). CDR3 size: 18 residues. Germline V gene sequence: CDR1 MNHEY, CDR2 SMNVEV (reference sequence). V lost 6 bases and J 0 bases, leaving 18 bases between the germline ends. The CDR3: CASSLSGVIGSGANVLTF. For the CDR3, the DNA is TGTGCCAGCAGCCTATCAGGGGTGATAGGCTCTGGGGCCAACGTCCTGACTTTC.

CDR3 bases: TGTGCCAGCAGTTTAGCCCAGGCCGACTACTACGAGCAGTACTTC. The encoded protein is CASSLAQADYYEQYF. The genes are TRBV28 and TRBJ2-7; the D gene is possibly TRBD2 (5 bases). Trimming shortened V by 2 bases and J by 3 bases, and 14 bases separated the two germline ends. This CDR3 has 15 amino acids. Germline CDR1 and CDR2: MDHEN and SYDVKM.

The chain links TRBV6-1 to TRBJ1-2, with 7 bases fitting TRBD1. This CDR3 spans 15 amino acids. V was clipped by 6 bases and J by 4 bases; unmatched bases: 11. CDR1 MNHNS and CDR2 SASEGT come from the germline V gene. Here the CDR3 reads CASSDDRAVFYGYTF. The CDR3, as DNA: TGTGCCAGCAGCGACGACAGGGCCGTTTTCTATGGCTACACCTTC.

The chain employs TRBV7-2 and TRBJ1-2, with TRBD1 as a possible D gene (6 bases). CDR3 length equals 14 residues. Germline-derived CDR1 and CDR2 are SGHTA and FQGNSA. V was clipped by 1 base and J by 6 bases, with 12 bases between them. The DNA of the CDR3 is TGTGCCAGCAGCTTAGAGGGGCCAGGGGATGGCTACACCTTC. Its protein is CASSLEGPGDGYTF.

The chain employs TRBV20-1 and TRBJ1-4, with a weak D call TRBD1 (5 bases). The CDR3 loop spans 13 amino acids. Germline-derived CDR1 and CDR2 are DFQATT and SNEGSKA (reference sequence). V was trimmed by 3 bases and J by 8 bases, leaving 13 bases between them. The chain's CDR3 is CSARPRTGEKLFF. The DNA of the CDR3 is TGCAGTGCTAGGCCACGAACAGGCGAAAAACTGTTTTTT.

The chain uses TRBV28 and TRBJ2-7, with D unclear. Trimming removed 5 bases at V and 6 bases at J, with 20 bases between. CDR1 and CDR2 from the germline V gene are MDHEN and SYDVKM. The CDR3 has 15 residues. The CDR3: CASSPDMDGSAEQYF. The CDR3 region has the DNA TGTGCCAGCAGTCCCGATATGGACGGATCGGCCGAGCAGTACTTC.

The V gene is TRBV25-1, the J gene TRBJ2-1, with 11 bases aligning to TRBD2. The CDR3 extends over 15 amino acids. V lost 4 bases and J lost 4; bases outside the gene matches: 3. Germline V gene sequence: CDR1 MGHDK, CDR2 SYGVNS. The CDR3 sequence is CASSALAGGYNEQFF. In nucleotides, the CDR3 is TGTGCCAGCAGTGCCCTAGCGGGGGGATACAATGAGCAGTTCTTC.